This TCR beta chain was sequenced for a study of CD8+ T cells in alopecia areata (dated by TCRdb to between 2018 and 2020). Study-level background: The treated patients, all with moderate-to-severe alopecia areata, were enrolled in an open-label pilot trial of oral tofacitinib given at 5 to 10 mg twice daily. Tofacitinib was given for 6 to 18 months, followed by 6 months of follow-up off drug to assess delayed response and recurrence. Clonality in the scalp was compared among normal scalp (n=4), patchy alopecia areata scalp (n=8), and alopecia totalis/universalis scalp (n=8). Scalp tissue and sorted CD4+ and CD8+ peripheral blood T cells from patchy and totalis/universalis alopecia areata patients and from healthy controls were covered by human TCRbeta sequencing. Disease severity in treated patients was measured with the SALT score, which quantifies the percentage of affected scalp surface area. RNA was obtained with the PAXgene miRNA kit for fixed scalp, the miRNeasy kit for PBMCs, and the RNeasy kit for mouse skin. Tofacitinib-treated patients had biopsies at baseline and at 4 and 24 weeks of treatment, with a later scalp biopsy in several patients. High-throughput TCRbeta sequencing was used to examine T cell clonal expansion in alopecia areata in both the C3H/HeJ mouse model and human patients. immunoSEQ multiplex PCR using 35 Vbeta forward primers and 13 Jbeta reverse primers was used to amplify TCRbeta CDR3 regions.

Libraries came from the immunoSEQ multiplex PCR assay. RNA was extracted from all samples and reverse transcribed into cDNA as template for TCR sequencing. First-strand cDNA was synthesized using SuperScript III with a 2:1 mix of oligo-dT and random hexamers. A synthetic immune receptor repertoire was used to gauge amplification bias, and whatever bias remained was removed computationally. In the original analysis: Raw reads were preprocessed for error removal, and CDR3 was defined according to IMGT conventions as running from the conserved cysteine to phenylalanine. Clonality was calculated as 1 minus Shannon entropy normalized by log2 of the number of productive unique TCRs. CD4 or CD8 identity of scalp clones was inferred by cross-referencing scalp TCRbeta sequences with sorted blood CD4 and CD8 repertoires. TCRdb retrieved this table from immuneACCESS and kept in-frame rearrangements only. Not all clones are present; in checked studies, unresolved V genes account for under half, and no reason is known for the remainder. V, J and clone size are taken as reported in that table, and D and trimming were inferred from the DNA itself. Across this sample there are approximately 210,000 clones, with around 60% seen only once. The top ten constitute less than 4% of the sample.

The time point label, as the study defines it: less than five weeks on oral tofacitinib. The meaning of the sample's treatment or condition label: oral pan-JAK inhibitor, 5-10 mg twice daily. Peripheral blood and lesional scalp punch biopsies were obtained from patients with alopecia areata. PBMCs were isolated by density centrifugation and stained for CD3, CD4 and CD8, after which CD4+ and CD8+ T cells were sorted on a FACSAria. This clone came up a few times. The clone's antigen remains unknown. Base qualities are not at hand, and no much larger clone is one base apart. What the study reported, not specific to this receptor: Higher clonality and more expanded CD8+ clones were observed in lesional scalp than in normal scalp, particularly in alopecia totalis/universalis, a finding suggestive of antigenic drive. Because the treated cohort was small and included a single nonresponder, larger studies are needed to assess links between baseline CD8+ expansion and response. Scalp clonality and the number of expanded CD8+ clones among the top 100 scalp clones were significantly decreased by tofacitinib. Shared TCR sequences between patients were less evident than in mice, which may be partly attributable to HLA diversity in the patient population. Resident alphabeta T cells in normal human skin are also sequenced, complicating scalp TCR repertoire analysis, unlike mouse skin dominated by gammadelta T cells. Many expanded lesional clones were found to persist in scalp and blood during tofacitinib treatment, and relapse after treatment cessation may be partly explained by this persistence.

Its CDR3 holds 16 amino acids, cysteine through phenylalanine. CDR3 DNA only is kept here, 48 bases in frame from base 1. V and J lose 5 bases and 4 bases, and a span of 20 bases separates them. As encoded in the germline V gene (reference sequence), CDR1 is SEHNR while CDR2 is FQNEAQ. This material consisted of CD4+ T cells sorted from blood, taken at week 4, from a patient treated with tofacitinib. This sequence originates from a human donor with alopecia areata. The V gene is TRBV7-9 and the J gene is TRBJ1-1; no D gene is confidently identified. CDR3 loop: CASSRSRRLGSTEAFF. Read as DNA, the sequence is TGTGCCAGCAGCAGGAGCAGGAGATTGGGCAGCACTGAAGCTTTCTTT.